These 32 T cell receptor beta chains came from one sample sequenced in a study of T cells in Graves' hyperthyroidism and ophthalmopathy. Amplification targeted TCR beta CDR3 regions from RNA transcripts. Researchers ran a first-round RT-PCR on the TCR CDR3 using the HTBI primer set. TCRdb processed the multiplex PCR reads anew with MiXCR; each CDR3 protein has one entry. The sample lists approximately 640,000 distinct CDR3 sequences, about 16% occurring once. Sequencing was done on a sample of blood. The receptors derive from a woman between 25 and 40 years old with Graves' hyperthyroidism.

The table lists this clonotype with a few counts. The rearrangement joins TRBV3-1 to TRBJ2-1; 11 bases align to TRBD2. After removal of 7 bases from V and 5 bases from J, the junction contained 7 bases not matched to a gene. Germline CDR1 is LGHDT and CDR2 is YNNKEL (reference sequence). CDR3 length equals 15 residues. CDR3 in DNA: TGTGCCAGCAACTCGGGACTAGCGGCACACAATGAGCAGTTCTTC. Translated, it gives CASNSGLAAHNEQFF.

Many counts were recorded for this clonotype. The CDR3 is CASSWGGGVETQYF. CDR3 in DNA: TGTGCCAGCAGTTGGGGGGGGGGTGTCGAGACCCAGTACTTC. V gene TRBV28 combines with J gene TRBJ2-5; 7 nucleotides align to TRBD2. Germline trimming cut 4 bases from V and 5 bases from J; bases unmatched to any gene: 7. This CDR3 is built from 14 residues. Germline assignment: CDR1 MDHEN and CDR2 SYDVKM.

This clonotype was counted a single time. J is TRBJ2-1 and V is TRBV20-1, with 10 bases lining up with TRBD2. The CDR3 consists of 16 residues. CDR1 and CDR2 from the germline V gene are DFQATT and SNEGSKA (reference sequence). With V trimmed by 5 bases and J by 7 bases, 14 bases remained unmatched. DNA for the CDR3: TGCAGTGCTGAGGAGCGGGAGGGCCATATTGGGAATGAGCAGTTCTTC. Its protein product is CSAEEREGHIGNEQFF.

The genes are TRBV6-1 and TRBJ1-1; 11 nucleotides agree with TRBD1. Germline V CDR1 and CDR2: MNHNS, SASEGT. This CDR3 spans 15 amino acids. Losses at the gene ends were 6 bases for V and 6 bases for J; bases not matched to a gene: 9. The CDR3, as DNA: TGTGCCAGCAGAAAAAGGACAGGGGGCGAATCTGAAGCTTTCTTT. Its protein product is CASRKRTGGESEAFF.

This clonotype was seen only a few times. The rearrangement links TRBV2 to TRBJ2-2; D uncertain. Trimming shortened V by 1 base and J by 4 bases, and 10 bases separated the two germline ends. The CDR3 runs 15 residues. Germline V lookup: CDR1 SNHLY, CDR2 FYNNEI. The CDR3 DNA reads TGTGCCAGCAGTGAAGGGGGAAAGGCCACCGGGGAGCTGTTTTTT. The encoded protein is CASSEGGKATGELFF.

The J gene is TRBJ1-1, the V gene TRBV7-6; D perhaps matches TRBD1 (6 bases). The CDR3 is 16 residues long. V lost 5 bases and J lost 4, with 20 bases in between. Looked up from germline, CDR1 is SGHVS and CDR2 is FNYEAQ. As DNA, the CDR3 is TGTGCCAGCAGCACCTCTTTAACAGGGAGAAGCACTGAAGCTTTCTTT. Encoded protein: CASSTSLTGRSTEAFF.

This clonotype was detected a few times. This chain links TRBV20-1 with TRBJ2-5; D perhaps matches TRBD1 (6 bases). This CDR3 region has 12 residues. The V end lost 5 bases, the J end lost 4 bases, and 11 bases lay between the germline ends. Germline V CDR1 and CDR2: DFQATT, SNEGSKA (reference sequence). The CDR3 sequence is CSAPLGGETQYF. The DNA for the CDR3 is TGCAGTGCTCCCCTAGGGGGAGAGACCCAGTACTTC.

The J gene is TRBJ1-1, the V gene TRBV7-9, with D possibly TRBD1 on 5 matching bases. The CDR3 is 15 residues long. Trimming removed 0 bases at V and 2 bases at J, with 10 bases between. Germline CDR1 SEHNR, CDR2 FQNEAQ (reference sequence). CDR3 region: CASSLAAGPNTEAFF. CDR3 coding DNA: TGTGCCAGCAGCTTAGCCGCAGGGCCTAACACTGAAGCTTTCTTT.

V is TRBV25-1 and J is TRBJ2-2, with TRBD2 matching 12 bases. The V and J ends lost 3 bases and 6 bases, in that order; junction bases with no gene match: 17. Germline lookup yields CDR1 MGHDK and CDR2 SYGVNS. This CDR3 is built from 20 residues. The CDR3 protein is CASSDHRGLAGFRVSGELFF. The CDR3 bases are TGTGCCAGCAGTGACCATCGAGGACTAGCGGGATTTAGGGTCTCCGGGGAGCTGTTTTTT. Variable domain in full (rest from reference TRBV25-1 and TRBJ2-2): EADIYQTPRYLVIGTGKKITLECSQTMGHDKMYWYQQDPGMELHLIHYSYGVNSTEKGDLSSESTVSRIRTEHFPLTLESARPSHTSQYLCASSDHRGLAGFRVSGELFFGEGSRLTVL.

J is TRBJ2-1 and V is TRBV6-2 or TRBV6-3, with D possibly TRBD2 on 5 matching bases. V was shortened by 7 bases and J by 7 bases, with 20 bases between the two germline ends. CDR1 and CDR2 (germline): MNHEY, SVGEGT. The CDR3 totals 15 residues. The CDR3 sequence is CASTVLGQAANEQFF. CDR3 bases: TGTGCCAGCACAGTACTAGGTCAGGCTGCTAATGAGCAGTTCTTC.

The table lists this clonotype with many counts. V and J are TRBV7-3 and TRBJ2-3; D may be TRBD2 (6 bases). The CDR3 has 16 amino acids. Between the trimmed V and J ends, which lost 6 bases and 2 bases, there was a span of 18 bases. Germline-derived CDR1 and CDR2 are SGHTA and FQGTGA. The CDR3 here is CASSLGTSQLTDTQYF. In DNA, the CDR3 is TGTGCCAGCAGTCTCGGGACTTCTCAACTCACAGATACGCAGTATTTT.

This clonotype was picked up many times. The chain couples TRBV20-1 to TRBJ2-3, with D tentatively TRBD2 (6 bases). The CDR3 contains 13 residues. CDR1 is DFQATT and CDR2 is SNEGSKA in the germline V gene (reference sequence). Trimming cost V 7 bases and J 2 bases, with 13 bases left between them. CDR3 bases: TGCAGTGGTCCCGGGAGCGCCACAGATACGCAGTATTTT. Its protein is CSGPGSATDTQYF.

The chain employs TRBV11-2 and TRBJ2-4; tentative D call: TRBD2 (6 bases). This CDR3 is 14 amino acids long. Between the trimmed V and J ends, which lost 3 bases and 2 bases, there was a span of 8 bases. Germline loops: CDR1 SGHAT, CDR2 FQNNGV. The CDR3 loop reads CASSLAGTKNIQYF. The CDR3 region has the DNA TGTGCCAGCAGCTTGGCGGGGACCAAAAACATTCAGTACTTC.

This clonotype was seen ten or more times. The chain is built from TRBV10-3 and TRBJ2-1; D gene uncertain. V gave up 6 bases and J gave up 0 bases, with 15 bases separating them. The CDR3 sequence is 16 residues long. CDR1 ENHRY and CDR2 SYGVKD come from the germline V gene. The DNA of the CDR3 is TGTGCCATCAGCCGTAGCCATGGCAGCTCCTACAATGAGCAGTTCTTC. It is translated as CAISRSHGSSYNEQFF.

This clonotype has at least ten counts. The V call is TRBV6-1, the J call TRBJ2-5; possible D gene TRBD1, 6 bases. Trimming stripped 8 bases from V and 4 bases from J, with 23 bases between. Germline V gene sequence: CDR1 MNHNS, CDR2 SASEGT. CDR3 size: 16 residues. CDR3 sequence: CASRTPGQPLGETQYF. The CDR3 nucleotides read TGTGCCAGCCGCACTCCTGGACAGCCCCTGGGAGAGACCCAGTACTTC.

The rearrangement links TRBV4-1 to TRBJ2-7; 11 bases fit TRBD1. The CDR3 is made up of 14 amino acids. Germline loops: CDR1 MGHRA, CDR2 YSYEKL. V shed 4 bases, J shed 4 bases, and the junction held 3 bases outside the gene matches. The CDR3: CASSRDRGMYEQYF. The CDR3, as DNA: TGCGCCAGCAGCCGGGACAGGGGGATGTACGAGCAGTACTTC.

In this sample, this clonotype turned up many times. The chain is built from TRBV2 and TRBJ2-1; possibly TRBD1 for D (6 bases). The V gene lost 2 bases and the J gene lost 7 bases, with 12 bases spanning the gap. CDR3 length: 14 residues. The germline V gene encodes CDR1 SNHLY and CDR2 FYNNEI. This CDR3 is CASSESQGRNEQFF. The CDR3 coding sequence is TGTGCCAGCAGTGAATCACAGGGTCGGAATGAGCAGTTCTTC.

This clonotype has a count of ten or more. This chain joins TRBV20-1 and TRBJ2-1, with TRBD2 matching 7 bases. Trimming at V came to 1 base and at J to 4 bases, leaving 1 base not matched to a gene. Germline loops: CDR1 DFQATT, CDR2 SNEGSKA (reference sequence). The CDR3 runs to 13 residues. CDR3 DNA sequence: TGCAGTGCTAGAGCTAGCGGTTACAATGAGCAGTTCTTC. It codes for CSARASGYNEQFF.

In its sample, this clonotype was seen a few times. Just one base apart from a much larger clone, this may be a read error. The missing conserved phenylalanine or tryptophan at the end of this CDR3 makes a read error likely. The chain combines TRBV30 with TRBJ2-5; D perhaps matches TRBD1 (6 bases). This CDR3 has 13 residues. Germline CDR1 GTSNPN, CDR2 SVGIG (reference sequence). Trimming cost V 3 bases and J 4 bases, with 12 bases left between them. The CDR3 here is CAWRTGGVETQYL. CDR3 nucleotides: TGTGCCTGGAGGACAGGAGGAGTAGAGACCCAGTACCTC.

This clonotype was recorded a few times. The chain has TRBV5-6 and TRBJ2-4, with 9 bases lining up with TRBD1. The CDR3 consists of 14 residues. The junction had 6 bases not matched to a gene; V was cut back by 10 bases and J by 1 base. Germline CDR1 reads SGHDT; CDR2 reads YYEEEE. For the CDR3, the DNA is TGTGCCTACACAGGGGGCCTGGCCAAAAACATTCAGTACTTC. This sequence encodes CAYTGGLAKNIQYF.

In regard to this clonotype: A clone one base away is much larger, so this may be a read error. This is likely a read error, given that the CDR3 carries no conserved phenylalanine or tryptophan at its end. The rearrangement joins TRBV29-1 to TRBJ1-2; D ambiguous. Trimming took off 2 bases at V and 6 bases at J, with 10 bases between the two ends. The germline V gene has CDR1 SQVTM and CDR2 ANQGSEA. The CDR3 loop spans 12 amino acids. CDR3 in amino acids: CSVEIGSHGYTL. CDR3 coding DNA: TGCAGCGTTGAAATAGGTTCGCATGGCTACACCCTC.

The chain is built from TRBV20-1 and TRBJ2-7, with 8 bases fitting TRBD2. Germline V lookup: CDR1 DFQATT, CDR2 SNEGSKA (reference sequence). After removal of 6 bases from V and 4 bases from J, the junction contained 11 bases not matched to a gene. The CDR3 totals 14 residues. CDR3 amino acids: CSAARGTRGYEQYF. CDR3 sequence (DNA): TGCAGTGCCGCACGTGGGACTAGGGGTTACGAGCAGTACTTC.

This clonotype was observed at least ten times. J is TRBJ1-1 and V is TRBV3-1; no clear D gene. The CDR3 contains 16 residues. V lost 0 bases to trimming and J lost 5 bases, with 16 bases between them. CDR1 and CDR2 (germline): LGHDT, YNNKEL (reference sequence). The CDR3 loop reads CASSQDKGRRRTEAFF. Written as DNA, the CDR3 is TGTGCCAGCAGCCAAGATAAAGGCAGGAGAAGGACTGAAGCTTTCTTT.

This clonotype was recorded many times. This sequence joins TRBV29-1 and TRBJ1-1; no clear D gene. Germline assignment: CDR1 SQVTM and CDR2 ANQGSEA. V lost 4 bases, J lost 2 bases, and 11 bases lay in between. CDR3 length: 13 amino acids. The CDR3 region has the DNA TGCAGCGTTGCGGGCGTTACTAACACTGAAGCTTTCTTT. It translates to CSVAGVTNTEAFF.

This sequence joins TRBV10-3 and TRBJ2-7; TRBD2 is a possible D gene (6 bases). V was shortened by 0 bases and J by 5 bases, with 14 bases between the two germline ends. This CDR3 spans 15 amino acids. Germline V gene data show CDR1 as ENHRY and CDR2 as SYGVKD. CDR3 DNA sequence: TGTGCCATCAGTGAGTCTGGCGGGGCAACCGACGAGCAGTACTTC. It encodes CAISESGGATDEQYF.

Comments on this clonotype: This clone may be a read error of a much larger clone one base away. The chain combines TRBV6-2 or TRBV6-3 with TRBJ2-4, with D possibly matching TRBD1 (5 bases). Germline V gene lookup returns CDR1 MNHEY and CDR2 SVGEGT. The CDR3 consists of 17 residues. V was trimmed by 0 bases and J by 5 bases, leaving 17 bases between them. The DNA for the CDR3 is TGTGCCAGCAGTTACTCCCGGCTGGGTTTGACAGAAAACATTCAGTACTTC. It translates to CASSYSRLGLTENIQYF.

This clonotype was found many times. The rearrangement joins TRBV2 to TRBJ1-1, with 7 nucleotides matching TRBD1. Per the germline V gene, CDR1 is SNHLY and CDR2 is FYNNEI. CDR3 length: 14 amino acids. Losses at the gene ends were 7 bases for V and 3 bases for J; bases not matched to a gene: 8. CDR3 protein: CASTLEQGDTEAFF. Here the CDR3 DNA reads TGTGCCAGCACCCTGGAGCAGGGGGACACTGAAGCTTTCTTT.

The chain carries TRBV19 and TRBJ1-5; TRBD1 aligns across 10 bases. Germline V gene lookup returns CDR1 LNHDA and CDR2 SQIVND (reference sequence). Germline trimming cut 9 bases from V and 5 bases from J; bases unmatched to any gene: 7. There are 14 residues in the CDR3. The CDR3 coding sequence is TGTGCCAGCTGGGGGGACAGGGGATATCAGCCCCAGCATTTT. Protein sequence: CASWGDRGYQPQHF.

V usage is TRBV6-1 and J usage is TRBJ2-4; 7 nucleotides line up with TRBD2. CDR3 length equals 15 residues. Losses at the gene ends were 5 bases for V and 5 bases for J; bases not matched to a gene: 9. CDR1 and CDR2 (germline): MNHNS, SASEGT. For the CDR3, the DNA is TGTGCCAGCAGTCCAAGACGGGGGAGGGAAAACATTCAGTACTTC. Its protein is CASSPRRGRENIQYF.

This clonotype was seen a few times. This chain connects TRBV5-5 to TRBJ2-1; no clear D. From germline, CDR1 is SGHKS and CDR2 YYEKEE (reference sequence). CDR3 length equals 13 residues. Trimming took 1 base from V and 8 from J, leaving 10 bases between them. In DNA, the CDR3 is TGTGCCAGCAGCTTGCAAGGGATCGATGAGCAGTTCTTC. Its protein product is CASSLQGIDEQFF.

This clonotype appeared a few times. The J gene is TRBJ2-1, the V gene TRBV7-9, with 11 positions matching TRBD2. From germline, CDR1 is SEHNR and CDR2 FQNEAQ (reference sequence). The trim removed 2 bases at V and 5 bases at J, leaving 11 bases unmatched. The CDR3 covers 18 residues. CDR3 region: CASSLPFRLAGSNNEQFF. The CDR3 bases are TGTGCCAGCAGCTTACCGTTTAGACTAGCGGGGTCGAACAATGAGCAGTTCTTC.

This clonotype was counted between two and nine times. This chain connects TRBV29-1 to TRBJ2-7, with D hard to call. Trimming left V 6 bases short and J 2 bases short, with 11 bases between. The CDR3 consists of 12 residues. Germline V gene data show CDR1 as SQVTM and CDR2 as ANQGSEA. DNA of the CDR3: TGCAGCGTACTGGACGGTACCTACGAGCAGTACTTC. Its protein product is CSVLDGTYEQYF.